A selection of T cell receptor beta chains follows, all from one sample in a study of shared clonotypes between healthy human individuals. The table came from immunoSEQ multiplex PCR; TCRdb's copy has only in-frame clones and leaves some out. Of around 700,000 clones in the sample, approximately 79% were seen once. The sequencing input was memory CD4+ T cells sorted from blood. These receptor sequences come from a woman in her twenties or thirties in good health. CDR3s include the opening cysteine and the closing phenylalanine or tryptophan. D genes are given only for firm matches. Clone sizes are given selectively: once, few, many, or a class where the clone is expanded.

CDR3 protein: CASSSPQRAQGETQYF
CDR3 DNA: TGTGCCAGCAGCTCCCCCCAACGAGCCCAGGGGGAGACCCAGTACTTC
J gene: TRBJ2-5
clone size: few
D gene: .
V gene: TRBV28

CDR3 protein: CASSPGYTGELFF
CDR3 DNA: TGTGCCAGCAGCCCAGGGTACACCGGGGAGCTGTTTTTT
J gene: TRBJ2-2
clone size: few
D gene: .
V gene: TRBV7-3

CDR3 protein: CASSQDRTALNQPQHF
CDR3 DNA: TGCGCCAGCAGCCAAGACCGGACAGCCCTAAATCAGCCCCAGCATTTT
J gene: TRBJ1-5
clone size: .
D gene: .
V gene: TRBV4-1

CDR3 protein: CASSPRQNSNYGYTF
CDR3 DNA: TGTGCCAGCTCACCAAGGCAAAACTCTAACTATGGCTACACCTTC
J gene: TRBJ1-2
clone size: .
D gene: .
V gene: TRBV18

CDR3 protein: CASSLVLSEQYF
CDR3 DNA: TGTGCCAGCAGCTTGGTTTTGTCTGAACAGTACTTC
J gene: TRBJ2-7
clone size: .
D gene: .
V gene: TRBV5-8

CDR3 protein: CASRDRLAKNIQYF
CDR3 DNA: TGTGCCAGCAGGGACCGTTTAGCCAAAAACATTCAGTACTTC
J gene: TRBJ2-4
clone size: .
D gene: .
V gene: TRBV27

CDR3 protein: CASSLTRSGEQYF
CDR3 DNA: TGTGCCAGCAGCTTAACCCGGTCTGGCGAGCAGTACTTC
J gene: TRBJ2-7
clone size: .
D gene: .
V gene: TRBV7-6

CDR3 protein: CASTTGGRHPNGYTF
CDR3 DNA: TGTGCCAGCACCACAGGGGGCCGTCATCCGAATGGCTACACCTTC
J gene: TRBJ1-2
clone size: .
D gene: TRBD1
V gene: TRBV28

CDR3 protein: CASSPRSGSSGANVLTF
CDR3 DNA: TGTGCCAGCTCACCTAGAAGCGGGAGCTCTGGGGCCAACGTCCTGACTTTC
J gene: TRBJ2-6
clone size: .
D gene: TRBD2
V gene: TRBV18

CDR3 protein: CASSLGGVSAYNEQFF
CDR3 DNA: TGCGCCAGCAGCTTGGGTGGCGTGTCAGCTTACAATGAGCAGTTCTTC
J gene: TRBJ2-1
clone size: once
D gene: .
V gene: TRBV5-1

CDR3 protein: CASSPDDGDSGNTIYF
CDR3 DNA: TGTGCCAGCAGTCCCGACGACGGAGATTCTGGAAACACCATATATTTT
J gene: TRBJ1-3
clone size: .
D gene: .
V gene: TRBV6-9

CDR3 protein: CASSPTGLSIEQYF
CDR3 DNA: TGTGCCAGCAGCCCAACGGGATTGTCCATCGAGCAGTACTTC
J gene: TRBJ2-7
clone size: .
D gene: .
V gene: TRBV7-6

CDR3 protein: CASSIDRAKNIQYF
CDR3 DNA: TGTGCCAGTAGTATAGACAGGGCTAAAAACATTCAGTACTTC
J gene: TRBJ2-4
clone size: .
D gene: .
V gene: TRBV19

CDR3 protein: CASIRNLQETQYF
CDR3 DNA: TGTGCCAGCATTAGAAACTTGCAAGAGACCCAGTACTTC
J gene: TRBJ2-5
clone size: .
D gene: .
V gene: TRBV6-1

CDR3 protein: CASSYGGIKTQYF
CDR3 DNA: TGTGCCAGCAGCTACGGGGGTATTAAGACCCAGTACTTC
J gene: TRBJ2-5
clone size: .
D gene: .
V gene: TRBV6-5

CDR3 protein: CASSTSGPFFNEQFF
CDR3 DNA: TGTGCCAGTAGTACTAGCGGGCCCTTTTTCAATGAGCAGTTCTTC
J gene: TRBJ2-1
clone size: .
D gene: TRBD2
V gene: TRBV19

CDR3 protein: CASSLVSRGGEQFF
CDR3 DNA: TGTGCCAGCAGCTTAGTATCCAGGGGAGGTGAGCAGTTCTTC
J gene: TRBJ2-1
clone size: .
D gene: .
V gene: TRBV7-2

CDR3 protein: CASSLGDRPNYGYTF
CDR3 DNA: TGCGCCAGCAGCTTGGGGGACAGGCCCAACTATGGCTACACCTTC
J gene: TRBJ1-2
clone size: .
D gene: TRBD1
V gene: TRBV5-1

CDR3 protein: CASSVPMIRGGKSYEQYF
CDR3 DNA: TGTGCCAGCTCAGTACCCATGATTCGCGGGGGCAAGTCCTACGAGCAGTACTTC
J gene: TRBJ2-7
clone size: once
D gene: .
V gene: TRBV18

CDR3 protein: CASSSMSAGLFADTQYF
CDR3 DNA: TGTGCCAGCAGCTCCATGTCAGCGGGATTGTTTGCAGATACGCAGTATTTT
J gene: TRBJ2-3
clone size: .
D gene: TRBD2
V gene: TRBV11-1

CDR3 protein: CASSYATSHEQFF
CDR3 DNA: TGTGCCAGCAGTTACGCCACTAGCCACGAGCAGTTCTTC
J gene: TRBJ2-1
clone size: .
D gene: .
V gene: TRBV6-5

CDR3 protein: CASSPPETDEQYF
CDR3 DNA: TGTGCCAGCTCACCACCTGAAACGGATGAGCAGTACTTC
J gene: TRBJ2-7
clone size: .
D gene: .
V gene: TRBV18

CDR3 protein: CARSSDMRGDFGNQPQHF
CDR3 DNA: TGTGCCAGAAGCTCGGATATGAGGGGAGATTTCGGCAATCAGCCCCAGCATTTT
J gene: TRBJ1-5
clone size: .
D gene: .
V gene: TRBV5-3

CDR3 protein: CASTQSQGHEQFF
CDR3 DNA: TGTGCCAGCACCCAGAGTCAGGGCCATGAGCAGTTCTTC
J gene: TRBJ2-1
clone size: few
D gene: .
V gene: TRBV11-2

CDR3 protein: CASSRLTTSADTQYF
CDR3 DNA: TGCGCCAGCAGCCGATTAACGACTAGTGCAGATACGCAGTATTTT
J gene: TRBJ2-3
clone size: .
D gene: .
V gene: TRBV5-1

CDR3 protein: CASSWTSGYNEQFF
CDR3 DNA: TGTGCCAGCAGTTGGACTAGCGGCTACAATGAGCAGTTCTTC
J gene: TRBJ2-1
clone size: few
D gene: TRBD2
V gene: TRBV7-9